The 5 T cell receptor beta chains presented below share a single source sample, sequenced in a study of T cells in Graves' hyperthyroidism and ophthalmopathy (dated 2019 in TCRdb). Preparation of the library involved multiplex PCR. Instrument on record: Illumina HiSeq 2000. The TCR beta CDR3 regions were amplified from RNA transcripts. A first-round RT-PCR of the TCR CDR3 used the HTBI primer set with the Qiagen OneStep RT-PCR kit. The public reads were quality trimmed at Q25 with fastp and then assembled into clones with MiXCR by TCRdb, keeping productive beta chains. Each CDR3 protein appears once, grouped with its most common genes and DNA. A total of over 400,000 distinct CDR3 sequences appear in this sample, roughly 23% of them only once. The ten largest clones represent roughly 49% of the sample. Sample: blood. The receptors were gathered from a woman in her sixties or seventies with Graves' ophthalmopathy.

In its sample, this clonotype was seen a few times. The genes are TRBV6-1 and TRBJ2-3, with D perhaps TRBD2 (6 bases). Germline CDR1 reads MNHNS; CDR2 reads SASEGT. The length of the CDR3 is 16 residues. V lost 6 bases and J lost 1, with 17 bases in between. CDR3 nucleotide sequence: TGTGCCAGCAGCGCCATGGGGGAGGCTCGCACAGATACGCAGTATTTT. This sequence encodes CASSAMGEARTDTQYF.

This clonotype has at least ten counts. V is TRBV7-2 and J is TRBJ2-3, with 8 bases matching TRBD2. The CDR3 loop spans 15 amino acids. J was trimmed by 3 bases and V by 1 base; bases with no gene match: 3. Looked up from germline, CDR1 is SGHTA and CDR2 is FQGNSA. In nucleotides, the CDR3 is TGTGCCAGCAGCTTAGGATCTAGCGGGACAGATACGCAGTATTTT. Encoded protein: CASSLGSSGTDTQYF. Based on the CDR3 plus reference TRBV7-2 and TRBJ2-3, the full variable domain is GAGVSQSPSNKVTEKGKDVELRCDPISGHTALYWYRQSLGQGLEFLIYFQGNSAPDKSGLPSDRFSAERTGGSVSTLTIQRTQQEDSAVYLCASSLGSSGTDTQYFGPGTRLTVL.

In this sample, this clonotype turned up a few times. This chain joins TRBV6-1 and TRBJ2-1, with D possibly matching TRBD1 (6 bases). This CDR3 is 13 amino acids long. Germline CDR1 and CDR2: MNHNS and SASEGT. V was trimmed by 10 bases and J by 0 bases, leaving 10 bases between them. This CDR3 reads CATQGGSYNEQFF. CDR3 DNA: TGTGCCACCCAAGGGGGCTCCTACAATGAGCAGTTCTTC.

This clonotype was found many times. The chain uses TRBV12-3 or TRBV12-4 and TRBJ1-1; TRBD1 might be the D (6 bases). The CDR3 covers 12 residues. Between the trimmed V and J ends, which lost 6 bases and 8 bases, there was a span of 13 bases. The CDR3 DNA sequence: TGTGCCAGCAGACCCCCAACAGGGGAAGCTTTCTTT. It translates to CASRPPTGEAFF.

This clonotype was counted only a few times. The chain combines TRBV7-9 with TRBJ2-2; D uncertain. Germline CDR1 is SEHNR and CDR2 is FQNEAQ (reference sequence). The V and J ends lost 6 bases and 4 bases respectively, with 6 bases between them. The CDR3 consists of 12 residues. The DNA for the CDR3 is TGTGCCAGCAGACGATTCACCGGGGAGCTGTTTTTT. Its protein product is CASRRFTGELFF. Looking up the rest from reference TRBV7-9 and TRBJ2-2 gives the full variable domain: DTGVSQNPRHKITKRGQNVTFRCDPISEHNRLYWYRQTLGQGPEFLTYFQNEAQLEKSRLLSDRFSAERPKGSFSTLEIQRTEQGDSAMYLCASRRFTGELFFGEGSRLTVL.